This TCR beta chain was observed in a study of blood T cell repertoires in COVID-19. For the study at large: Sites across the United States, Italy and Spain contributed samples from acute and convalescent COVID-19. PBMCs, B-cell-depleted T cells, or T cells provided the cDNA or gDNA that made up the material.

Sequencing was performed with immunoSEQ multiplex PCR; in TCRdb, only in-frame clones are kept and a portion is missing. The sample records a few hundred thousand clones, roughly 89% being singletons. This TCR was sampled from a woman between 35 and 50 years old who had recovered from COVID-19. The sequenced sample consisted of peripheral blood.

The CDR3 DNA reads TGTGCTAGTGGCCATGGGGGTAGCGGGACAGATACGCAGTATTTT. Its translation: CASGHGGSGTDTQYF. This rearrangement joins TRBV12-5 to TRBJ2-3; 7 nucleotides agree with TRBD2. Germline lookup yields CDR1 LGHNT and CDR2 FRNRAP. J was trimmed by 3 bases and V by 6 bases; bases with no gene match: 9. This CDR3 contains 15 residues.